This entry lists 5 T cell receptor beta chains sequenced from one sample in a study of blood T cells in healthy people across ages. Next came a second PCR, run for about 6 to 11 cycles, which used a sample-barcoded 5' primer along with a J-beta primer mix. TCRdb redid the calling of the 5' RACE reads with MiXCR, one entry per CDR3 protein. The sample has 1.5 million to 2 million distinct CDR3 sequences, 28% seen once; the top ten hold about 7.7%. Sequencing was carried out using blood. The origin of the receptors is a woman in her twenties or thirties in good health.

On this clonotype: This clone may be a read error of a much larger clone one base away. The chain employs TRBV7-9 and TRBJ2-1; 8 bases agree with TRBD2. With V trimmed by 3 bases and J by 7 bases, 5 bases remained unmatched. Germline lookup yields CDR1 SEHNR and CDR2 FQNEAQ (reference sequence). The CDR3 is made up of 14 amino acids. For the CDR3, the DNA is TGTGCCAGCAGCTTGCCCGGGGGGGAGAATGAGCAGTTCTTC. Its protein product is CASSLPGGENEQFF.

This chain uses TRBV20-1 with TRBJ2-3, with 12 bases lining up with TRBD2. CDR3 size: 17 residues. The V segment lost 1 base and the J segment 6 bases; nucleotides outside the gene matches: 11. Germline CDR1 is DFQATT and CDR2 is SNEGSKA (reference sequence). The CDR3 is CSARGASGGAFRDTQYF. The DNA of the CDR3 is TGCAGTGCTAGAGGGGCTAGCGGGGGGGCTTTTAGGGATACGCAGTATTTT.

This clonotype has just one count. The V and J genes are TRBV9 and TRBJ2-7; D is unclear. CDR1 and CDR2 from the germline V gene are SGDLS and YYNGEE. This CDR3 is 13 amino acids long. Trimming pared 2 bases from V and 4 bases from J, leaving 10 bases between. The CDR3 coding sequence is TGTGCCAGCAGCGTGGGTCGCAATTACGAGCAGTACTTC. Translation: CASSVGRNYEQYF.

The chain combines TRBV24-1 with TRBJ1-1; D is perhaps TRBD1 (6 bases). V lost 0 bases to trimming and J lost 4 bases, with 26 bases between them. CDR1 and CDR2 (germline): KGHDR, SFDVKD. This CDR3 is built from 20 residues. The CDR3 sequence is CATSDLGQTDNPQGPTEAFF. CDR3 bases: TGTGCCACCAGTGATTTGGGGCAAACCGACAATCCACAGGGACCCACTGAAGCTTTCTTT.

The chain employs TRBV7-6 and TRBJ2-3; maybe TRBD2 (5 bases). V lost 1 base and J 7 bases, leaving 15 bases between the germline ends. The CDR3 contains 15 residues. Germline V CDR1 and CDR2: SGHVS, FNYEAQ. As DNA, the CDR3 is TGTGCCAGCAGCTTAGGGTCTAGCATCGAGAATACGCAGTATTTT. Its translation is CASSLGSSIENTQYF.